This T cell receptor (beta chain) was found in a study of cytomegalovirus exposure and HLA in healthy donors. Trimming stripped 7 bases from V and 3 bases from J, with 18 bases between. Per the germline V gene, CDR1 is SGHAT and CDR2 is FQNNGV. The CDR3 has 15 residues. Healthy bone marrow donors made up the donor group. The PCR contained 60 Vbeta and 13 Jbeta primers. Measured with immunoSEQ multiplex PCR; TCRdb has only the in-frame clones, and not every one. The sample records around 210,000 clones, about 77% being singletons. The receptor comes from a boy between 10 and 17 years old in good health and CMV-seronegative. Sequencing was performed on PBMCs. The chain joins TRBV11-2 to TRBJ1-2; the D gene is possibly TRBD1 (6 bases). Here the CDR3 DNA reads TGTGCCAGCACCTCGTCGACAGGCTCCTACTATGGCTACACCTTC. Translated, it gives CASTSSTGSYYGYTF.